The TCR beta chain described here comes from a study of vaccination and CD4 T cells after COVID-19. TCRdb independently ran MiXCR on the PCR reads; one entry per CDR3 protein. The sample carries some 16,000 distinct CDR3 sequences, about three fifths recorded once. Findings and limits, study-wide: Although the median of SARS-CoV-2-reactive clonotypes rose from around 20 to 38, the change was not significant. Convalescent patients gained a median approximately 88% of their reactive clones only post-vaccination.

Comment on this clonotype: Its antigen is undetermined. Relative to the germline gene, one junction end is altered; a read error may explain this.

Germline V gives CDR1 LNHNV, CDR2 YYDKDF (reference sequence). This CDR3 has 13 residues. This TCR derives from a human donor who had recovered from COVID-19. The input for sequencing was CD4+ T cells from blood, taken after SARS-CoV-2 vaccination. V is TRBV15 and J is TRBJ2-7, with TRBD2 matching over 7 bases. In DNA form, the CDR3 reads TGTGCCACCAGCCGAGAGGGAGGGTACGAGCAGTACTTC. Translating gives CATSREGGYEQYF.